The entry that follows covers one T cell receptor (beta chain) sequence. The antigen is unknown. In the PCR, 60 Vbeta and 13 Jbeta primers were used. Produced via immunoSEQ multiplex PCR; TCRdb's table is partial and in-frame only. The sample contains some 130,000 clones, roughly three quarters of which appear only once. This specimen comes from a study of cytomegalovirus exposure and HLA in healthy donors. Study results and caveats: Follow-up analysis seemed to connect common viral pathogens with several of the most significant clusters identified. Reportedly, diagnosis of cytomegalovirus status by the classifier showed high specificity and sensitivity.

Trimming removed 4 bases from V and 4 bases from J, with 13 bases in between. Germline assignment: CDR1 MGHRA and CDR2 YSYEKL. This CDR3 spans 14 amino acids. The clonotype originates from a young man in good health and CMV-seronegative. The V and J genes are TRBV4-1 and TRBJ2-5, with D tentatively TRBD2 (5 bases). Sequenced: PBMCs. The CDR3, as DNA: TGCGCCAGCAGCCCAGGCCCGGAGGCAGAGACCCAGTACTTC. This encodes CASSPGPEAETQYF.